What follows are 32 T cell receptor beta chains derived from one specimen sequenced in a study of PD-1 blockade in classical Hodgkin lymphoma (dated by TCRdb to the early 2020s). The protocol used for the library was the immunoSEQ multiplex PCR assay. Sourced from immuneACCESS, this table was stored by TCRdb with only in-frame sequences that have V and J called. A share of the clones is absent; for the studies checked, an unresolved V gene accounts for under half, and the remainder has no known explanation. The sample profile shows roughly 100,000 clones; roughly nine tenths of them were found once. Roughly 19% of the sample is held by the ten biggest clonotypes. The time point label corresponds to: cycle 4 day 1 (C4D1), after 6 weeks of nivolumab. Every trial patient had relapsed following autologous stem cell transplantation, and prior brentuximab vedotin exposure was what differed among cohorts A, B and C.

The sample in question was peripheral blood mononuclear cells (PBMCs), obtained before the fourth cycle of nivolumab. Receptor source: a human donor with classical Hodgkin lymphoma.

Written as DNA, the CDR3 is TGTGCCAGCAGCTTGTCGGCTAGCGGGTTCGCCGGGGAGCTGTTTTTT. Protein sequence: CASSLSASGFAGELFF. The chain joins TRBV5-5 to TRBJ2-2, with TRBD2 matching over 8 bases. This CDR3 is 16 amino acids long. V lost 1 base to trimming and J lost 6 bases; unmatched junction nucleotides: 8. Germline assignment: CDR1 SGHKS and CDR2 YYEKEE (reference sequence).

This chain links TRBV7-9 with TRBJ1-5, with no clear D. Germline V gives CDR1 SEHNR, CDR2 FQNEAQ (reference sequence). The CDR3 loop spans 14 amino acids. The V end was cut by 1 base, the J end by 2 bases, with 6 bases between. CDR3 sequence: CASSLGVGNQPQHF. CDR3 nucleotides: TGTGCCAGCAGCTTAGGGGTCGGCAATCAGCCCCAGCATTTT. The variable domain in full, with the rest retrieved from reference TRBV7-9 and TRBJ1-5, is DTGVSQNPRHKITKRGQNVTFRCDPISEHNRLYWYRQTLGQGPEFLTYFQNEAQLEKSRLLSDRFSAERPKGSFSTLEIQRTEQGDSAMYLCASSLGVGNQPQHFGDGTRLSIL.

This sequence joins TRBV2 and TRBJ2-5; the D is unclear. The J call is uncertain, as TRBJ2-7 better fits the DNA end. CDR1 and CDR2 (germline): SNHLY, FYNNEI. CDR3 length equals 12 residues. The CDR3 bases are TGTGCCAGCACCGCCCAGGCGACCGAGCAGTACTTC. It specifies CASTAQATEQYF.

This sequence joins TRBV30 and TRBJ1-3, with D unresolved. V lost 2 bases to trimming and J lost 3 bases, with 5 bases between them. This CDR3 is 12 amino acids long. Germline CDR1 is GTSNPN and CDR2 is SVGIG (reference sequence). In DNA form, the CDR3 reads TGTGCCTGGAGTCCCGATGGAAACACCATATATTTT. Its translation is CAWSPDGNTIYF.

The rearrangement links TRBV10-2 to TRBJ2-7; tentative D call: TRBD1 (5 bases). Germline-derived CDR1 and CDR2 are WSHSY and SAAADI. This CDR3 spans 15 amino acids. The V end was cut by 7 bases, the J end by 4 bases, with 20 bases between. CDR3 bases: TGCGCCAGCACCACAGGTGGGGCGGTTAATTACGAGCAGTACTTC. As protein: CASTTGGAVNYEQYF.

The rearrangement links TRBV19 to TRBJ2-1; 8 bases are shared with TRBD1. J lost 7 bases, V lost 6 bases, and 11 bases had no gene match. In germline, CDR1 is LNHDA, CDR2 SQIVND (reference sequence). The CDR3 is 15 amino acids. CDR3: CASSPSAGGWNEQFF. DNA for the CDR3: TGTGCCAGTAGCCCCAGCGCAGGGGGCTGGAATGAGCAGTTCTTC.

This chain links TRBV19 with TRBJ1-1, with D uncertain. V was clipped by 5 bases and J by 1 base, with 17 bases between them. The CDR3 is made up of 16 amino acids. The germline CDR1 and CDR2 sequences are LNHDA and SQIVND (reference sequence). CDR3 DNA: TGTGCCAGTAGTGGTCCCGGTTTTCTGGGGAACACTGAAGCTTTCTTT. Residues: CASSGPGFLGNTEAFF.

The rearrangement uses TRBV29-1 and TRBJ2-1; D unresolved. CDR1 SQVTM and CDR2 ANQGSEA come from the germline V gene. The V end was cut by 3 bases, the J end by 0 bases, with 9 bases between. The length of the CDR3 is 14 residues. The CDR3 sequence: CSVDSPPSYNEQFF. DNA for the CDR3: TGCAGCGTTGATTCTCCCCCCTCCTACAATGAGCAGTTCTTC.

The CDR3 DNA follows: TGCGCCAGCAGCTTGGCGAGGGGAGAGACCCAGTACTTC. Protein product: CASSLARGETQYF. The rearrangement uses TRBV5-1 and TRBJ2-5; D may be TRBD1 or TRBD2 (5 bases each). Trimming cost V 0 bases and J 4 bases, with 7 bases left between them. The CDR3 is made up of 13 amino acids. Germline V gives CDR1 SGHRS, CDR2 YFSETQ.

The chain couples TRBV5-1 to TRBJ2-1, with D perhaps TRBD2 (5 bases). Trimming removed 2 bases from V and 0 bases from J, with 6 bases in between. The CDR3 spans 14 residues. Per germline, CDR1 SGHRS and CDR2 YFSETQ. The CDR3 coding sequence is TGCGCCAGCAGCTTAGCGGACTCCTACAATGAGCAGTTCTTC. This encodes CASSLADSYNEQFF.

V usage is TRBV11-2 and J usage is TRBJ2-2; unclear D gene. V was cut by 5 bases and J by 5 bases, with 12 bases left in between. This CDR3 has 14 amino acids. CDR1 SGHAT and CDR2 FQNNGV come from the germline V gene. The CDR3 region is CASSPSVVTGELFF. CDR3 DNA: TGTGCCAGCAGCCCATCCGTGGTGACCGGGGAGCTGTTTTTT.

V is TRBV27 and J is TRBJ1-6, with D uncertain. There are 12 residues in the CDR3. Germline CDR1 reads MNHEY; CDR2 reads SMNVEV (reference sequence). Deletions cut 3 bases from V and 7 bases from J, with 4 bases between. The CDR3 DNA follows: TGTGCCAGCAGTTTCTGGAATTCACCCCTCCACTTT. Translating gives CASSFWNSPLHF.

V gene TRBV5-1 combines with J gene TRBJ2-2; the D gene could be TRBD1 or TRBD2 (5 bases each). CDR3 size: 15 residues. V dropped 0 bases and J dropped 4 bases, with 10 bases sitting between them. Germline lookup yields CDR1 SGHRS and CDR2 YFSETQ. The CDR3 DNA reads as TGCGCCAGCAGCTTGGACGGGGCCTTCACCGGGGAGCTGTTTTTT. It is translated as CASSLDGAFTGELFF.

The rearrangement links TRBV7-9 to TRBJ1-2, with D uncertain. Germline CDR1 SEHNR, CDR2 FQNEAQ (reference sequence). Trimming stripped 0 bases from V and 9 bases from J, with 17 bases between. The CDR3 covers 15 residues. In DNA form, the CDR3 reads TGTGCCAGCAGCTTAGCTTACGGGAACCCGGAAAGCTACACCTTC. It specifies CASSLAYGNPESYTF.

V gene TRBV6-5 combines with J gene TRBJ1-2, with 9 bases that match TRBD1. The CDR3 spans 14 residues. Germline V gene data show CDR1 as MNHEY and CDR2 as SVGAGI. After removal of 4 bases from V and 14 bases from J, the junction contained 14 bases not matched to a gene. The CDR3 loop is CASSSGTGTSRGTF. CDR3 nucleotide sequence: TGTGCCAGCAGTTCCGGGACAGGGACAAGCCGGGGGACCTTC.

The chain is built from TRBV11-3 and TRBJ2-1; D possibly matches TRBD1 or TRBD2 (6 bases each). The length of the CDR3 is 14 residues. The V gene lost 6 bases and the J gene lost 7 bases, with 16 bases spanning the gap. CDR1 is SGHNT and CDR2 is YENEEA in the germline V gene. CDR3 residues: CASSRGDSGNEQFF. The CDR3 nucleotides read TGTGCCAGCAGTAGGGGGGATTCGGGTAATGAGCAGTTCTTC.

J is TRBJ1-2 and V is TRBV4-2, with TRBD1 matching 7 bases. Germline CDR1 LGHNA, CDR2 YNFKEQ. This CDR3 is 14 amino acids long. J gave up 3 bases and V 0 bases, and 1 base lay outside the gene matches. CDR3 sequence: CASSQDRGDYGYTF. The CDR3 DNA reads as TGTGCCAGCAGCCAAGACAGGGGGGACTATGGCTACACCTTC.

The V call is TRBV7-9, the J call TRBJ2-5; D call uncertain. The germline CDR1 and CDR2 sequences are SEHNR and FQNEAQ (reference sequence). This CDR3 contains 13 residues. V lost 6 bases, J lost 9 bases, and 17 bases lay in between. This CDR3 is CASSSDPLTAQYF. Written as DNA, the CDR3 is TGTGCCAGCAGTTCCGACCCGCTCACGGCCCAGTACTTC.

The chain is built from TRBV19 and TRBJ2-1, with TRBD1 matching over 7 bases. J lost 12 bases, V lost 6 bases, and 17 bases had no gene match. Germline-derived CDR1 and CDR2 are LNHDA and SQIVND (reference sequence). This CDR3 has 15 residues. The CDR3 loop reads CASSEGGSPRGGQFF. DNA of the CDR3: TGTGCCAGTAGCGAAGGGGGCTCACCCCGGGGTGGGCAGTTCTTC.

This chain connects TRBV7-9 to TRBJ1-5; D unclear. CDR1 SEHNR and CDR2 FQNEAQ come from the germline V gene (reference sequence). This CDR3 has 14 amino acids. The germline V and J ends were trimmed by 8 bases and 0 bases, with 11 bases remaining between them. The DNA of the CDR3 is TGTGCCAGCTCAGCGCTGGATAGCAATCAGCCCCAGCATTTT. Translated: CASSALDSNQPQHF.

The count of this clone is one. V usage is TRBV28 and J usage is TRBJ2-7; D unclear. The germline gives CDR1 MDHEN, CDR2 SYDVKM. The V end was cut by 3 bases, the J end by 3 bases, with 15 bases between. CDR3 size: 15 residues. The CDR3 DNA is TGTGCCAGCAGTTTCTATCGCGTAGCTAGCTACGAGCAGTACTTC. Translating gives CASSFYRVASYEQYF.

This clone appeared once. CDR3 coding DNA: TGTGCCAGCTCGGTGGGAGTGGATGTCGGGACCCAGTACTTC. This translates into CASSVGVDVGTQYF. The rearrangement uses TRBV18 and TRBJ2-5; D possibly corresponds to TRBD2 (5 bases). The CDR3 is 14 amino acids. V was cut by 6 bases and J by 7 bases, with 18 bases left in between. Germline CDR1 reads KGHSH; CDR2 reads LQKENI.

CDR3 sequence reads: CASSPGQGAYEQYF. The CDR3 DNA is TGTGCCAGCAGCCCGGGACAGGGGGCCTACGAGCAGTACTTC. V and J are TRBV5-5 and TRBJ2-7; 11 nucleotides agree with TRBD1. CDR1 and CDR2 (germline): SGHKS, YYEKEE (reference sequence). The V and J ends lost 4 bases and 2 bases, in that order; junction bases with no gene match: 2. The CDR3 loop spans 14 amino acids.

This chain joins TRBV5-1 and TRBJ2-1, with 10 bases fitting TRBD2. CDR1 is SGHRS and CDR2 is YFSETQ in the germline V gene. Trimming at V came to 4 bases and at J to 1 base, leaving 2 bases not matched to a gene. The CDR3 spans 15 residues. The CDR3 loop reads CASSRLAGSYNEQFF. The CDR3 region has the DNA TGCGCCAGCAGCCGACTAGCGGGTTCCTACAATGAGCAGTTCTTC.

This chain's CDR3 is CASSIAAGGAYEQYF. CDR3 bases: TGTGCCAGTAGTATAGCTGCAGGGGGGGCCTACGAGCAGTACTTC. This chain joins TRBV19 and TRBJ2-7, with D perhaps TRBD1 or TRBD2 (7 bases each). The CDR3 totals 15 residues. Germline V gives CDR1 LNHDA, CDR2 SQIVND (reference sequence). Trimming took 1 base from V and 2 from J, leaving 12 bases between them.

The chain has TRBV7-9 and TRBJ2-2; 8 positions match TRBD2. V lost 6 bases and J lost 2; bases outside the gene matches: 5. The CDR3 is made up of 15 amino acids. Germline V gives CDR1 SEHNR, CDR2 FQNEAQ (reference sequence). CDR3 DNA sequence: TGTGCCAGCAGACTCGGGACTAGAAACACCGGGGAGCTGTTTTTT. It is translated as CASRLGTRNTGELFF.

The chain combines TRBV6-1 with TRBJ1-5; the D gene is possibly TRBD1 (5 bases). Trimming took 2 bases from V and 6 from J, leaving 14 bases between them. Germline V gene sequence: CDR1 MNHNS, CDR2 SASEGT. This CDR3 has 15 amino acids. Here the CDR3 reads CASSESLGLPQPQHF. The DNA for the CDR3 is TGTGCCAGCAGTGAATCGCTGGGGCTTCCTCAGCCCCAGCATTTT.

This CDR3 reads CASSQEVSESYEQYF. The CDR3 nucleotides are TGCGCCAGCAGCCAAGAAGTCAGCGAGTCCTACGAGCAGTACTTC. The chain combines TRBV4-3 with TRBJ2-7; D gene uncertain. Germline CDR1 LGHNA, CDR2 YSLEER. V was trimmed by 0 bases and J by 1 base, leaving 10 bases between them. The CDR3 totals 15 residues.

The chain joins TRBV18 to TRBJ2-3; TRBD2 matches at 10 bases. Germline CDR1 is KGHSH and CDR2 is LQKENI. V gave up 1 base and J gave up 3 bases; unmatched junction bases: 1. The CDR3 contains 15 residues. The CDR3 DNA sequence: TGTGCCAGCTCACCACTAGCGGGAGGAACAGATACGCAGTATTTT. This codes for CASSPLAGGTDTQYF.

The chain carries TRBV6-1 and TRBJ1-2; 7 bases map to TRBD1. Germline CDR1 reads MNHNS; CDR2 reads SASEGT. The trim removed 6 bases at V and 0 bases at J, leaving 4 bases unmatched. The CDR3 consists of 14 residues. In DNA, the CDR3 is TGTGCCAGCAGACGACAGGGCGCTAACTATGGCTACACCTTC. As protein: CASRRQGANYGYTF.

The gene calls are TRBV7-2 and TRBJ2-1, with D maybe TRBD2 (6 bases). The germline CDR1 and CDR2 sequences are SGHTA and FQGNSA. This CDR3 spans 14 amino acids. Trimming took off 1 base at V and 9 bases at J, with 13 bases between the two ends. The CDR3 sequence is CASSLDAGRGEQFF. CDR3 nucleotide sequence: TGTGCCAGCAGCTTAGATGCGGGAAGGGGTGAGCAGTTCTTC.

As concerns this clone: One end of the junction varies from germline; a read error may be responsible. The chain couples TRBV27 to TRBJ2-7; perhaps TRBD2 as D (11 bases). The CDR3 spans 17 residues. CDR1 MNHEY and CDR2 SMNVEV come from the germline V gene (reference sequence). CDR3 sequence: CASSLSLPGTGATSGNF. In nucleotides, the CDR3 is TGTGCCAGCAGTTTGTCTCTACCCGGGACAGGGGCGACTAGCGGGAACTTC.